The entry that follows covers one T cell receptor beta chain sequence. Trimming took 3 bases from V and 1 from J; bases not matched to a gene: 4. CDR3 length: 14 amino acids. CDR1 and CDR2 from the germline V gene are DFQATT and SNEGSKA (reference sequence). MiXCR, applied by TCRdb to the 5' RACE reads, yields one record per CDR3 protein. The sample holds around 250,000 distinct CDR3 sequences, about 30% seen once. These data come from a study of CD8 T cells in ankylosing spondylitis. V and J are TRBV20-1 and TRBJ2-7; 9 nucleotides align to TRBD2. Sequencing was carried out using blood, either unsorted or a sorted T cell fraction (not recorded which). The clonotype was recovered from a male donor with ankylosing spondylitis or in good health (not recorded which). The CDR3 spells CSARRLADSYEQYF. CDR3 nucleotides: TGCAGTGCTAGGAGACTAGCGGATTCCTACGAGCAGTACTTC.